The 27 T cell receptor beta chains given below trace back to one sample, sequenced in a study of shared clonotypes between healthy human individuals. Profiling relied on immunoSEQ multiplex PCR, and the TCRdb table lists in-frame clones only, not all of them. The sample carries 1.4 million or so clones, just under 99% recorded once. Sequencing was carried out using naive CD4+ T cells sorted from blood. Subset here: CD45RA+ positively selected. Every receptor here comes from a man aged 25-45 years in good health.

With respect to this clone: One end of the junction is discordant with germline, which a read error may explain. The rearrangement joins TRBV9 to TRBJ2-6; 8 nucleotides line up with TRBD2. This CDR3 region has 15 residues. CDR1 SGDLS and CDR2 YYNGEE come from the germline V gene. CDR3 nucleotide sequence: TGTGTCAGCAGCGTTAGCGGGGCTGGGGCCAACGTCCTGACTTTC. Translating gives CVSSVSGAGANVLTF.

As DNA, the CDR3 is TGCGCCAGCAGCTTGGTGACGGGGTATAATGAAAAACTGTTTTTT. This sequence encodes CASSLVTGYNEKLFF. The chain has TRBV5-1 and TRBJ1-4; the D is unclear. Germline assignment: CDR1 SGHRS and CDR2 YFSETQ. This CDR3 contains 15 residues. V lost 0 bases and J lost 4, with 10 bases in between.

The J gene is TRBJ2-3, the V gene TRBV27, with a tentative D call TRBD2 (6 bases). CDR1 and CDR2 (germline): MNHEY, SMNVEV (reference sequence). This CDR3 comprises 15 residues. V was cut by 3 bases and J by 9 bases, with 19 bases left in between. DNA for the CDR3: TGTGCCAGCAGTTTTCTAGGAGCGGGCAGCTCGACGCAGTATTTT. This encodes CASSFLGAGSSTQYF.

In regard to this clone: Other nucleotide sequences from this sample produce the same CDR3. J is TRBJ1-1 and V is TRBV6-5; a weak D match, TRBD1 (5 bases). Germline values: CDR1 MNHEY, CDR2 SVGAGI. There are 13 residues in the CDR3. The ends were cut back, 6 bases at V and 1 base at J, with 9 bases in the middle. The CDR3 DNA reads TGTGCCAGCAGCCCGGGACGGAACACTGAAGCTTTCTTT. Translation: CASSPGRNTEAFF.

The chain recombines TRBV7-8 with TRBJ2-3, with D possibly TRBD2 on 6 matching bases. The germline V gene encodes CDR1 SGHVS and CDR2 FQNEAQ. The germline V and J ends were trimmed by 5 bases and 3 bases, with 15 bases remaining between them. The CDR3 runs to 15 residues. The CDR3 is CASSGDFRRTDTQYF. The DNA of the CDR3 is TGTGCCAGCAGCGGGGACTTTCGGCGAACAGATACGCAGTATTTT.

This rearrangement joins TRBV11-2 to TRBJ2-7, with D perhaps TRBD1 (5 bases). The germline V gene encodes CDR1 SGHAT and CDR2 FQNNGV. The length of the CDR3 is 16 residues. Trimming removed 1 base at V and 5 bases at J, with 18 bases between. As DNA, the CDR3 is TGTGCCAGCAGCTTAGGTGGTGCAGGGATTCGCCACGAGCAGTACTTC. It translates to CASSLGGAGIRHEQYF.

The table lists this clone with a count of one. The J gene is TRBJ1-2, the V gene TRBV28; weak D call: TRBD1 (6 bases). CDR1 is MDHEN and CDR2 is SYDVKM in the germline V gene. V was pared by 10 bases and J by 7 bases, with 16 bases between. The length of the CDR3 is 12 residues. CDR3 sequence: CAIQLQGIGYTF. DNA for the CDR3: TGTGCCATCCAACTACAGGGAATTGGCTACACCTTC.

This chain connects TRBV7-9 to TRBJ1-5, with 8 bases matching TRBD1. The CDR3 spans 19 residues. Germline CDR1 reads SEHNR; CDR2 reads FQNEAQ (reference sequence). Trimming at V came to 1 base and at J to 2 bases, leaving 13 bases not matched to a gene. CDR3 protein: CASSLDDRGLVVGNQPQHF. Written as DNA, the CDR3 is TGTGCCAGCAGCTTAGATGACAGGGGTCTAGTAGTGGGCAATCAGCCCCAGCATTTT.

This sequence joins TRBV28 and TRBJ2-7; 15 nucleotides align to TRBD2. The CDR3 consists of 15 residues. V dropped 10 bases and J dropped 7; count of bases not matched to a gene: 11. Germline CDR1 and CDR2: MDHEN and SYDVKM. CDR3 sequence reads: CATRTSGRESGEQYF. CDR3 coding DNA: TGTGCCACCCGGACTAGCGGGAGGGAGTCGGGAGAGCAGTACTTC.

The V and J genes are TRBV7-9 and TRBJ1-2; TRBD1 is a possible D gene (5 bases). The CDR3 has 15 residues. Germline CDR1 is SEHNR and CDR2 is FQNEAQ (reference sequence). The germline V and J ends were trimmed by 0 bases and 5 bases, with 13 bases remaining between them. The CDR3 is CASSLAAGIEYGYTF. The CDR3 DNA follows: TGTGCCAGCAGCTTAGCGGCAGGGATAGAGTATGGCTACACCTTC.

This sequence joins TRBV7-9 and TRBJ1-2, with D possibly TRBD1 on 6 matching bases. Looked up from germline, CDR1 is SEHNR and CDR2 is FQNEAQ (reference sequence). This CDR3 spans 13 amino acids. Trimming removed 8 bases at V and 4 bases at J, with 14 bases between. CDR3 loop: CASGRTDLYGYTF. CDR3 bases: TGTGCCAGCGGCCGGACAGACCTCTATGGCTACACCTTC. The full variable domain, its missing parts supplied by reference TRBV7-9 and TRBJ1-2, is DTGVSQNPRHKITKRGQNVTFRCDPISEHNRLYWYRQTLGQGPEFLTYFQNEAQLEKSRLLSDRFSAERPKGSFSTLEIQRTEQGDSAMYLCASGRTDLYGYTFGSGTRLTVV.

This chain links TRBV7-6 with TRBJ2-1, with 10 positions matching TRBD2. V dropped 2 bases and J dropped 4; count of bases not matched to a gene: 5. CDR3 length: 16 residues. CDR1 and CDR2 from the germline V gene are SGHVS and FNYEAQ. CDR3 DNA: TGTGCCAGCAGCTTATTGAGCGGGAGGGCTTACAATGAGCAGTTCTTC. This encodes CASSLLSGRAYNEQFF.

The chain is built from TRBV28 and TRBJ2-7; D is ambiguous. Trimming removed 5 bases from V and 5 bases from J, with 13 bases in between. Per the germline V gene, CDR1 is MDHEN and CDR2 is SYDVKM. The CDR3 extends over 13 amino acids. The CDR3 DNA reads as TGTGCCAGCAGTCCCTCCGAGGTCCACGAGCAGTACTTC. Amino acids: CASSPSEVHEQYF.

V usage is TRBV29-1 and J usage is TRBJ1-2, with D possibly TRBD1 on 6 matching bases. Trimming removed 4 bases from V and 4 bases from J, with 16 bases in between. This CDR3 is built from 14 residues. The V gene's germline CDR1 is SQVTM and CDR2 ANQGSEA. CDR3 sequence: CSVVFQGRGYGYTF. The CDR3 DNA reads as TGCAGCGTTGTATTTCAGGGGAGGGGCTATGGCTACACCTTC.

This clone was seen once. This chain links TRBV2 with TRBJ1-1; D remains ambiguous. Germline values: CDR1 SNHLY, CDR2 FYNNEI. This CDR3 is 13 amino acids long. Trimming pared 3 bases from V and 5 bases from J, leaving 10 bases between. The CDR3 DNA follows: TGTGCCAGCAGTGATGACATGGGTACTGAAGCTTTCTTT. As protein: CASSDDMGTEAFF. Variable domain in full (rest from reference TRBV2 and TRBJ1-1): EPEVTQTPSHQVTQMGQEVILRCVPISNHLYFYWYRQILGQKVEFLVSFYNNEISEKSEIFDDQFSVERPDGSNFTLKIRSTKLEDSAMYFCASSDDMGTEAFFGQGTRLTVV.

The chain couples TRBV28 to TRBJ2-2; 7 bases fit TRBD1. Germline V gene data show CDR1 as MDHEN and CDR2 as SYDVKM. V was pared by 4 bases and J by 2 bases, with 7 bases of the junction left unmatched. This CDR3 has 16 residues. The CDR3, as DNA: TGTGCCAGCAGTTCAACCGGGACAGAAAACACCGGGGAGCTGTTTTTT. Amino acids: CASSSTGTENTGELFF.

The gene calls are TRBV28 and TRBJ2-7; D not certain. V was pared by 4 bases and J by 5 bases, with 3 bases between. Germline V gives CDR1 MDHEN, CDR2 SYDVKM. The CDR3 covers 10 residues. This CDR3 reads CASSSDEQYF. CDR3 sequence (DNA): TGTGCCAGCAGTTCGGACGAGCAGTACTTC.

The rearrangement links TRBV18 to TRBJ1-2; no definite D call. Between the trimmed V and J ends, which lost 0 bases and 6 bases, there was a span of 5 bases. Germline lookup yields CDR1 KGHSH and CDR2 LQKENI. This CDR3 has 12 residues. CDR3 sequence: CASSPPVDGYTF. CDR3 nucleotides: TGTGCCAGCTCACCACCTGTTGATGGCTACACCTTC.

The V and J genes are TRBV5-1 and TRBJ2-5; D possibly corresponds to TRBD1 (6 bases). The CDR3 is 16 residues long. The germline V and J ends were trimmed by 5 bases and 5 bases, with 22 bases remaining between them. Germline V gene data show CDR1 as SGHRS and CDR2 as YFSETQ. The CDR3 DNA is TGCGCCAGCAGATCAGGGGCAATCGAGGCCGTGGAGACCCAGTACTTC. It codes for CASRSGAIEAVETQYF.

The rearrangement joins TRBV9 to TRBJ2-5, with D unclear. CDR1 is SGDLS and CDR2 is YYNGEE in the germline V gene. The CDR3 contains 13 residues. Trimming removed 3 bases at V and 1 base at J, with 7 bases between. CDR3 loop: CASSEPPQETQYF. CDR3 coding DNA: TGTGCCAGCAGCGAACCCCCCCAAGAGACCCAGTACTTC.

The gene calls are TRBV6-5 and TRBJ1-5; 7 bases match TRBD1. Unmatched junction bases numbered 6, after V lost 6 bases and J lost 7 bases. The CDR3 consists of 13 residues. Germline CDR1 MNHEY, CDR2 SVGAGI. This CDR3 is CASRYRGGQPQHF. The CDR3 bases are TGTGCCAGCAGATACAGGGGCGGGCAGCCCCAGCATTTT.

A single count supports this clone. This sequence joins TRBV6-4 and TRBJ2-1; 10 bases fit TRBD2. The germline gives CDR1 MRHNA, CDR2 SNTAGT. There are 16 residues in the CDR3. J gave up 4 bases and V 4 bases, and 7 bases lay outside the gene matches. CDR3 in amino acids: CASSAQGLATYNEQFF. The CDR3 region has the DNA TGTGCCAGCAGTGCTCAGGGACTAGCGACATACAATGAGCAGTTCTTC.

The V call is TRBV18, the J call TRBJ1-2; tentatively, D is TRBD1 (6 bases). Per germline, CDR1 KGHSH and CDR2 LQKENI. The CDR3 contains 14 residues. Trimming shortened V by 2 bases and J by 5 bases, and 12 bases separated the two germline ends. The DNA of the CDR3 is TGTGCCAGCTCACCAGGGGCAGGACAGTATGGCTACACCTTC. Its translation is CASSPGAGQYGYTF.

The CDR3 region is CSVEDYTDTEAFF. The CDR3 nucleotides are TGCAGCGTTGAAGACTACACCGACACTGAAGCTTTCTTT. The chain links TRBV29-1 to TRBJ1-1; unclear D gene. V lost 0 bases, J lost 3 bases, and 8 bases lay in between. The CDR3 length is 13 residues. Germline CDR1 is SQVTM and CDR2 is ANQGSEA.

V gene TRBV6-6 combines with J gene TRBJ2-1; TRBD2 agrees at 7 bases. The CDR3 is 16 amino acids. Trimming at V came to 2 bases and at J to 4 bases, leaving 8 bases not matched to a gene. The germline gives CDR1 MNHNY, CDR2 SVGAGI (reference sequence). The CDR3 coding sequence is TGTGCCAGCAGTTACCCCAGCGGGATTTCTTACAATGAGCAGTTCTTC. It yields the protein CASSYPSGISYNEQFF.

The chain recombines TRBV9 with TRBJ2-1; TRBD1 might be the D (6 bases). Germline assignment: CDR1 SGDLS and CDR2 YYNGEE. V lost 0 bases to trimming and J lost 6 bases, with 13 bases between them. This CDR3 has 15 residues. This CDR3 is CASSVGWGLFNEQFF. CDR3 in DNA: TGTGCCAGCAGCGTAGGGTGGGGGCTATTCAATGAGCAGTTCTTC.

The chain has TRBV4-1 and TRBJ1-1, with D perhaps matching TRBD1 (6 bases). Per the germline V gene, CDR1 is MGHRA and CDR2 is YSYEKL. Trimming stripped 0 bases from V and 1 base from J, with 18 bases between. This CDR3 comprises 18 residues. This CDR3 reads CASSQDRFRTAKNTEAFF. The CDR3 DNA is TGCGCCAGCAGCCAAGATAGGTTCCGGACAGCCAAGAACACTGAAGCTTTCTTT.